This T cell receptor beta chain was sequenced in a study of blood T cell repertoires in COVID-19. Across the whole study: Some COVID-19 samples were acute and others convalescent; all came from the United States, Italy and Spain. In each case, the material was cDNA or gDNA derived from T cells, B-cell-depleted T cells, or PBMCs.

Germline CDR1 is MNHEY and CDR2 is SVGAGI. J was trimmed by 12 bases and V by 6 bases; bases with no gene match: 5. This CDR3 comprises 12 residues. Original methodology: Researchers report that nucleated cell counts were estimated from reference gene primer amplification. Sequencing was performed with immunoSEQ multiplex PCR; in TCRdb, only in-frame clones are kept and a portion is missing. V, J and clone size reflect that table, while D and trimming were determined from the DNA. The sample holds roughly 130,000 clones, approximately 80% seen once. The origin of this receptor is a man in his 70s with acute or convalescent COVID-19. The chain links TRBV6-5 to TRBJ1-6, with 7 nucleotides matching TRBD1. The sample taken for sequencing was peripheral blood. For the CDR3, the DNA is TGTGCCAGCAGATTCGACAGGGAACCCCTCCACTTT. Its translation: CASRFDREPLHF.